These 24 T cell receptor beta chains originate from one sample sequenced in a study of T cells in Graves' hyperthyroidism and ophthalmopathy. Authors of the study amplified TCR beta CDR3 regions from RNA transcripts. First-round RT-PCR with HTBI primers amplified the TCR CDR3 region. One entry per CDR3 protein results from TCRdb running MiXCR on the multiplex PCR reads. The sample holds 500,000 to 650,000 distinct CDR3 sequences, about 14% seen once. Input material: blood. The receptor set was obtained from a woman between 35 and 50 years old with Graves' hyperthyroidism.

At least ten counts were recorded for this clonotype. The V and J genes are TRBV28 and TRBJ1-4, with D tentatively TRBD1 (6 bases). The CDR3 contains 16 residues. V lost 1 base, J lost 8 bases, and 17 bases lay in between. The germline V gene has CDR1 MDHEN and CDR2 SYDVKM. CDR3 in amino acids: CASSLYRARGGEKLFF. CDR3 DNA sequence: TGTGCCAGCAGTTTATACAGGGCACGCGGGGGAGAAAAACTGTTTTTT.

This clonotype came up many times. V is TRBV18 and J is TRBJ2-7; D may be TRBD1 (7 bases). The CDR3 extends over 15 amino acids. V lost 4 bases, J lost 0 bases, and 13 bases lay in between. From germline, CDR1 is KGHSH and CDR2 LQKENI. The CDR3 region has the DNA TGTGCCAGCTCACGACAGGGAGCGGGCTCCTACGAGCAGTACTTC. It is translated as CASSRQGAGSYEQYF.

This clonotype was recorded at least ten times. This rearrangement joins TRBV11-2 to TRBJ2-1, with 9 bases aligning to TRBD2. The CDR3 runs to 14 residues. Trimming at V came to 2 bases and at J to 9 bases, leaving 5 bases not matched to a gene. Germline CDR1 reads SGHAT; CDR2 reads FQNNGV. The CDR3 protein is CASSLSPSGTEQFF. The CDR3 DNA sequence: TGTGCCAGCAGCTTATCCCCTAGCGGGACTGAGCAGTTCTTC.

This clonotype was found a few times. This chain links TRBV30 with TRBJ2-2; no clear D gene. Germline loops: CDR1 GTSNPN, CDR2 SVGIG (reference sequence). This CDR3 has 12 amino acids. V was shortened by 2 bases and J by 6 bases, with 7 bases between the two germline ends. The DNA for the CDR3 is TGTGCCTGGAGTCCTTCTGCCGGGGAGCTGTTTTTT. This translates into CAWSPSAGELFF. Filled out from reference TRBV30 and TRBJ2-2, the complete variable domain reads SQTIHQWPATLVQPVGSPLSLECTVEGTSNPNLYWYRQAAGRGLQLLFYSVGIGQISSEVPQNLSASRPQDRQFILSSKKLLLSDSGFYLCAWSPSAGELFFGEGSRLTVL.

This clonotype was seen ten or more times. The V call is TRBV4-1, the J call TRBJ2-3; D is unclear. Deletions cut 2 bases from V and 2 bases from J, with 2 bases between. This CDR3 contains 12 residues. CDR1 and CDR2 from the germline V gene are MGHRA and YSYEKL. CDR3 nucleotide sequence: TGCGCCAGCAGCCAACTCACAGATACGCAGTATTTT. This encodes CASSQLTDTQYF.

This chain's CDR3 is CASSPGTGLGYTF. As DNA, the CDR3 is TGTGCCAGCAGTCCCGGGACAGGGCTTGGCTACACCTTC. J is TRBJ1-2 and V is TRBV6-1; 9 nucleotides align to TRBD1. Germline V gene lookup returns CDR1 MNHNS and CDR2 SASEGT. The CDR3 covers 13 residues. After removal of 5 bases from V and 7 bases from J, the junction contained 5 bases not matched to a gene.

This clonotype has at least ten counts. The chain uses TRBV5-1 and TRBJ2-1; D unclear. The CDR3 sequence is 11 residues long. CDR1 SGHRS and CDR2 YFSETQ come from the germline V gene. Trimming shortened V by 4 bases and J by 5 bases, and 4 bases separated the two germline ends. The CDR3 nucleotides are TGCGCCAGCAGCGGAGACAATGAGCAGTTCTTC. This encodes CASSGDNEQFF.

V and J are TRBV7-6 and TRBJ2-1, with 10 bases matching TRBD2. Trimming took 5 bases from V and 6 from J; bases not matched to a gene: 7. The CDR3 has 15 amino acids. Germline V gene data show CDR1 as SGHVS and CDR2 as FNYEAQ. CDR3: CASSTPAGGLNEQFF. In DNA, the CDR3 is TGTGCCAGCAGCACACCAGCGGGAGGGCTCAATGAGCAGTTCTTC.

The CDR3 bases are TGTGCCAGCAGTTGGGGGACTAGCGGCTACAATGAGCAGTTCTTC. This sequence encodes CASSWGTSGYNEQFF. The chain employs TRBV28 and TRBJ2-1; 11 nucleotides match TRBD2. From germline, CDR1 is MDHEN and CDR2 SYDVKM. The V gene end was trimmed by 4 bases and the J gene end by 3 bases; junction bases not matched to a gene: 2. This CDR3 spans 15 amino acids.

This clonotype was seen at least ten times. The J gene is TRBJ2-7, the V gene TRBV27, with 7 nucleotides matching TRBD1. CDR3 length equals 15 residues. Germline V gene sequence: CDR1 MNHEY, CDR2 SMNVEV (reference sequence). V trimming: 6 bases; J trimming: 0 bases; junction bases outside the gene matches: 8. In DNA, the CDR3 is TGTGCCAGCAGACAGGGACAGTTGAGCTCCTACGAGCAGTACTTC. Encoded protein: CASRQGQLSSYEQYF.

In this sample, this clonotype turned up many times. V gene TRBV28 combines with J gene TRBJ2-2; no clear D. Deletions cut 2 bases from V and 6 bases from J, with 10 bases between. The CDR3 covers 14 residues. The germline V gene has CDR1 MDHEN and CDR2 SYDVKM. CDR3 sequence (DNA): TGTGCCAGCAGTTTAGTCGGCGGACCCGGGGAGCTGTTTTTT. It codes for CASSLVGGPGELFF.

The chain's CDR3 is CASSSPGGGASTDTQYF. CDR3 DNA: TGTGCCAGCAGCTCCCCCGGAGGCGGAGCTAGCACAGATACGCAGTATTTT. This chain links TRBV5-8 with TRBJ2-3; possible D gene TRBD2, 5 bases. The CDR3 is made up of 17 amino acids. Germline V gene data show CDR1 as SGHTS and CDR2 as YDEGEE. Trimming stripped 3 bases from V and 0 bases from J, with 17 bases between.

A remark on this clonotype: Sequence at one end of the junction differs from germline and may be a read error. The chain carries TRBV27 and TRBJ2-3; D is uncertain. Germline CDR1 and CDR2: MNHEY and SMNVEV (reference sequence). CDR3 length: 13 amino acids. CDR3 DNA: TGTGCCAGCAACGCTCGTGGCACAGATACGCGGTATTTT. Protein product: CASNARGTDTRYF.

In this sample, this clonotype turned up many times. The chain employs TRBV20-1 and TRBJ2-1; the match to TRBD1 covers 7 bases. CDR1 DFQATT and CDR2 SNEGSKA come from the germline V gene (reference sequence). The J segment lost 3 bases and the V segment lost 5 bases, leaving 16 bases of the junction unmatched. The CDR3 loop spans 17 amino acids. The CDR3 sequence: CSARAGTDLFNYNEQFF. The CDR3 DNA sequence: TGCAGTGCTCGAGCCGGGACAGACCTATTCAACTACAATGAGCAGTTCTTC.

This clonotype has a count of ten or more. The chain's CDR3 is CASSPRFSFFGDSTDTQYF. CDR3 nucleotide sequence: TGTGCCAGCAGCCCAAGGTTCAGTTTTTTTGGGGACAGCACAGATACGCAGTATTTT. This chain links TRBV7-9 with TRBJ2-3; D tentatively fits TRBD1 or TRBD2 (5 bases each). The germline V gene has CDR1 SEHNR and CDR2 FQNEAQ (reference sequence). The CDR3 has 19 amino acids. Trimming took off 5 bases at V and 0 bases at J, with 24 bases between the two ends.

This clonotype has at least ten counts. The genes are TRBV10-3 and TRBJ1-3; 7 bases are shared with TRBD1. Germline V gene sequence: CDR1 ENHRY, CDR2 SYGVKD. Trimming removed 4 bases from V and 0 bases from J; junction bases left unmatched: 6. This CDR3 has 16 amino acids. CDR3 loop: CAISADRANSGNTIYF. In DNA form, the CDR3 reads TGTGCCATCAGTGCCGACAGGGCCAACTCTGGAAACACCATATATTTT.

This sequence joins TRBV3-1 and TRBJ2-2; 10 nucleotides match TRBD2. J was trimmed by 1 base and V by 6 bases; bases with no gene match: 5. This CDR3 region has 16 residues. The germline V gene encodes CDR1 LGHDT and CDR2 YNNKEL (reference sequence). CDR3 sequence (DNA): TGTGCCAGCAGACCCGTAGCGGGAGGGAACACCGGGGAGCTGTTTTTT. Translating it yields CASRPVAGGNTGELFF.

This clonotype was seen ten or more times. The CDR3 bases are TGCAGTGCTAGAAAGGAGACAGGGTCGGAGACCCAGTACTTC. Translating it yields CSARKETGSETQYF. The chain combines TRBV20-1 with TRBJ2-5, with 7 bases identical to TRBD1. Germline lookup yields CDR1 DFQATT and CDR2 SNEGSKA (reference sequence). The CDR3 loop spans 14 amino acids. V trimming: 2 bases; J trimming: 5 bases; junction bases outside the gene matches: 8.

This clonotype has ten or more counts. The genes are TRBV28 and TRBJ2-7, with 7 positions matching TRBD2. CDR1 and CDR2 from the germline V gene are MDHEN and SYDVKM. The CDR3 contains 14 residues. The J segment lost 5 bases and the V segment lost 4 bases, leaving 8 bases of the junction unmatched. The CDR3 protein is CASSSPGGGDEQYF. Written as DNA, the CDR3 is TGTGCCAGCAGTTCGCCGGGGGGTGGTGACGAGCAGTACTTC.

This clonotype was recorded at least ten times. The chain employs TRBV6-2 or TRBV6-3 and TRBJ1-1; 7 bases line up with TRBD1. Germline V lookup: CDR1 MNHEY, CDR2 SVGEGT. The CDR3 spans 15 residues. Trimming at V came to 7 bases and at J to 0 bases, leaving 8 bases not matched to a gene. The CDR3 DNA sequence: TGTGCCAGCACCTCCCGACAGGGTCTGAACACTGAAGCTTTCTTT. This translates into CASTSRQGLNTEAFF.

V and J are TRBV27 and TRBJ2-7, with TRBD2 matching 8 bases. This CDR3 comprises 13 residues. Trimming removed 8 bases from V and 6 bases from J; junction bases left unmatched: 9. Germline lookup yields CDR1 MNHEY and CDR2 SMNVEV (reference sequence). The CDR3 is CASRPSGSGEQYF. The DNA for the CDR3 is TGTGCCAGCCGACCCAGCGGGAGCGGCGAGCAGTACTTC.

The chain carries TRBV5-1 and TRBJ2-3; the match to TRBD2 covers 15 bases. The CDR3 length is 18 residues. From germline, CDR1 is SGHRS and CDR2 YFSETQ. With V trimmed by 2 bases and J by 2 bases, 6 bases remained unmatched. The CDR3 protein is CASSLVGLAGGSTDTQYF. The CDR3 bases are TGCGCCAGCAGCTTAGTCGGACTAGCGGGAGGGTCCACAGATACGCAGTATTTT.

This clonotype was counted at least ten times. The rearrangement links TRBV3-1 to TRBJ2-5; 7 bases fit TRBD1. In germline, CDR1 is LGHDT, CDR2 YNNKEL (reference sequence). The CDR3 extends over 16 amino acids. V shed 1 base and J 2 bases; nucleotides not matched to a gene: 7. The CDR3, as DNA: TGTGCCAGCAGCCAAGGAATACAGGGGCGACAAGAGACCCAGTACTTC. Protein product: CASSQGIQGRQETQYF.

This clonotype was recorded many times. The chain links TRBV20-1 to TRBJ1-4; D is unclear. The CDR3 spans 14 residues. Germline loops: CDR1 DFQATT, CDR2 SNEGSKA (reference sequence). With 1 base removed from V and 3 bases from J, the gap between germline ends came to 9 bases. In nucleotides, the CDR3 is TGCAGTGCTAGAGCCCCCGAGGCTAATGAAAAACTGTTTTTT. Translated: CSARAPEANEKLFF.